The clone carrying this TCR beta chain was seen only a few times. Measured with immunoSEQ multiplex PCR; TCRdb has only the in-frame clones, and not every one. The repertoire holds about 82,000 clones, with approximately 80% as singletons. This specimen comes from a study of blood T cell repertoires in COVID-19. For the study at large: From T cells, B-cell-depleted T cells, or PBMCs came the material, which was cDNA or gDNA.

Germline trimming cut 6 bases from V and 6 bases from J; bases unmatched to any gene: 8. CDR1 is MNHEY, CDR2 SVGAGI, per germline. CDR3 size: 14 residues. This clonotype was sampled from a woman in her thirties or forties with active or convalescent COVID-19. The rearrangement uses TRBV6-5 and TRBJ1-2; TRBD1 matches at 9 bases. Sequencing input: peripheral blood. This CDR3 is CASRPGTGMHGYTF. The CDR3 coding sequence is TGTGCCAGCAGACCCGGGACAGGGATGCATGGCTACACCTTC.